Following are 5 T cell receptor beta chains from one sample sequenced in a study of T cells in Graves' hyperthyroidism and ophthalmopathy. RNA transcripts gave rise to amplified TCR beta CDR3 regions. HTBI primers were employed in a first-round RT-PCR of the TCR CDR3. TCRdb re-analysed the multiplex PCR reads in MiXCR, keeping a single row per CDR3 protein. The data contain 500,000 to 700,000 distinct CDR3 sequences, roughly a sixth of them singletons. The sample taken for sequencing was blood. The receptors come from a woman between 18 and 30 years old with Graves' hyperthyroidism.

The chain is built from TRBV7-2 and TRBJ2-7, with 10 positions matching TRBD1. Judging by the DNA end, TRBJ2-1 fits better; the J call may be wrong. The CDR3 is 14 amino acids. Per germline, CDR1 SGHTA and CDR2 FQGNSA. CDR3 in amino acids: CASRVTGGPYEQFF. CDR3 nucleotide sequence: TGTGCCAGCAGGGTGACAGGGGGCCCCTACGAGCAGTTCTTC.

The genes are TRBV29-1 and TRBJ2-7; tentatively, D is TRBD1 (6 bases). The CDR3 has 12 residues. Trimming pared 5 bases from V and 2 bases from J, leaving 10 bases between. Germline-derived CDR1 and CDR2 are SQVTM and ANQGSEA. CDR3 bases: TGCAGCGTTCGTGGGACAACCTACGAGCAGTACTTC. It is translated as CSVRGTTYEQYF.

V and J are TRBV14 and TRBJ1-2; a possible D gene is TRBD1 (5 bases). Germline assignment: CDR1 SGHDN and CDR2 FVKESK. Trimming took off 3 bases at V and 4 bases at J, with 9 bases between the two ends. The CDR3 sequence is 13 residues long. For the CDR3, the DNA is TGTGCCAGCAGCCAGGTGGGGGTCTATGGCTACACCTTC. This codes for CASSQVGVYGYTF.

This clonotype appeared a few times. V and J are TRBV12-3 or TRBV12-4 and TRBJ2-1; a weak D match, TRBD2 (6 bases). The CDR3 runs to 15 residues. V was shortened by 6 bases and J by 7 bases, with 19 bases between the two germline ends. Here the CDR3 DNA reads TGTGCCAGCAGAACCCCCGGGAGTCAGAAAAATGAGCAGTTCTTC. Residues: CASRTPGSQKNEQFF.

This clonotype was observed many times. This rearrangement joins TRBV7-2 to TRBJ1-6, with D unresolved. V lost 5 bases, J lost 5 bases, and 10 bases lay in between. CDR1 and CDR2 (germline): SGHTA, FQGNSA. This CDR3 has 14 amino acids. The CDR3 DNA reads TGTGCCAGCAGCCCAGAATACCATAATTCACCCCTCCACTTT. Protein product: CASSPEYHNSPLHF.